The T cell receptor (beta chain) under discussion was sequenced for a study of neurological immune-mediated disorders. This clonotype was seen a handful of times. Germline V gene sequence: CDR1 SGHVS, CDR2 FNYEAQ. V lost 5 bases and J lost 4, with 14 bases in between. This CDR3 has 15 residues. The sorted libraries took about a million CD4+ or CD8+ T cells. It was by 5'RACE with 10-nucleotide random UMIs that the cDNA was made. In TCRdb, the 5' RACE reads were re-called with MiXCR into one record per CDR3 protein. The sample lists tens of thousands of distinct CDR3 sequences, around 6% occurring once. The gene calls are TRBV7-6 and TRBJ2-2; weak D call: TRBD2 (6 bases). The receptor comes from a middle-aged woman in good health. The sequenced sample consisted of CD4+ T cells from blood. For the CDR3, the DNA is TGTGCCAGCAGCATTCGCACAGCGGGCACCGGGGAGCTGTTTTTT. It is translated as CASSIRTAGTGELFF.